This T cell receptor (beta chain) was profiled in a study of brain T cells in children with intractable seizures. On this clone itself: Its antigen is as yet unknown.

Data came from immunoSEQ multiplex PCR; TCRdb stores just in-frame clones and leaves some out. The data contain 65,000 to 85,000 clones, 93% of them singletons. Only cases whose brain tissue showed the highest T cell transcript signatures were sequenced. Patients received at least one anti-epileptic drug before surgery. Germline values: CDR1 MGHRA, CDR2 YSYEKL. The CDR3 contains 16 residues. The V end lost 1 base, the J end lost 0 bases, and 10 bases lay between the germline ends. The study, taken as a whole, reports: Pre- and post-surgery blood differed in depth, so pre-surgery absences may be undersampling.

The clonotype was recovered from a boy under three years old with tuberous sclerosis and intractable seizures. The V gene is TRBV4-1, the J gene TRBJ1-5; D is unclear. Sample: peripheral blood, taken at surgery. In DNA, the CDR3 is TGCGCCAGCAGCCAAGGAGGAAGGAATAGCAATCAGCCCCAGCATTTT. Protein sequence: CASSQGGRNSNQPQHF.